One sample yielded the 8 T cell receptor beta chains listed below, sequenced in a study of control samples from healthy donors and cancer patients. TCRdb's table, derived via immunoSEQ multiplex PCR, lists solely in-frame clones and lacks some. Of roughly 120,000 clones in the sample, roughly 92% were seen once. The specimen was blood. These receptor sequences come from a woman under 30 in good health.

This clone is a singleton in its sample. The chain has TRBV10-3 and TRBJ1-2, with D perhaps matching TRBD1 (6 bases). The germline CDR1 and CDR2 sequences are ENHRY and SYGVKD. This CDR3 is built from 11 residues. Trimming took 3 bases from V and 13 from J, leaving 12 bases between them. The CDR3 loop is CAISEQGFSTF. In DNA form, the CDR3 reads TGTGCCATCAGTGAACAGGGTTTTTCCACCTTC.

V is TRBV6-2 or TRBV6-3 and J is TRBJ2-4; TRBD2 aligns across 7 bases. The CDR3 contains 15 residues. J lost 1 base, V lost 0 bases, and 0 bases had no gene match. The germline V gene encodes CDR1 MNHEY and CDR2 SVGEGT. CDR3 nucleotide sequence: TGTGCCAGCAGTTACTCGGGGGGGGCCAAAAACATTCAGTACTTC. Protein product: CASSYSGGAKNIQYF.

The chain uses TRBV28 and TRBJ1-2; possible D gene TRBD1, 5 bases. Trimming pared 3 bases from V and 2 bases from J, leaving 13 bases between. Germline loops: CDR1 MDHEN, CDR2 SYDVKM. The CDR3 runs to 15 residues. The DNA of the CDR3 is TGTGCCAGCAGTTTTGCAGGGACTGCGAACTATGGCTACACCTTC. Residues: CASSFAGTANYGYTF.

V usage is TRBV29-1 and J usage is TRBJ1-2; 8 nucleotides agree with TRBD1. Germline values: CDR1 SQVTM, CDR2 ANQGSEA. There are 13 residues in the CDR3. J gave up 3 bases and V 6 bases, and 6 bases lay outside the gene matches. The CDR3 spells CSVQTGGDYGYTF. DNA of the CDR3: TGCAGCGTGCAAACAGGGGGTGACTATGGCTACACCTTC. The full variable domain, its missing parts supplied by reference TRBV29-1 and TRBJ1-2, is SAVISQKPSRDICQRGTSLTIQCQVDSQVTMMFWYRQQPGQSLTLIATANQGSEATYESGFVIDKFPISRPNLTFSTLTVSNMSPEDSSIYLCSVQTGGDYGYTFGSGTRLTVV.

This clone was seen once. The chain links TRBV24-1 to TRBJ2-1, with TRBD2 identical over 8 bases. J was trimmed by 9 bases and V by 6 bases; bases with no gene match: 9. The CDR3 loop spans 14 amino acids. Per germline, CDR1 KGHDR and CDR2 SFDVKD. For the CDR3, the DNA is TGTGCCACCAGTAGAACGGGAGGGCCCAGTGAGCAGTTCTTC. The encoded protein is CATSRTGGPSEQFF.

This clone was recorded a few times. The CDR3 reads CASSQTRTGTNEKLFF. For the CDR3, the DNA is TGTGCCAGCAGCCAAACCCGGACAGGGACTAATGAAAAACTGTTTTTT. The V call is TRBV3-1 (or the pseudogene TRBV3-2), the J call TRBJ1-4; 8 nucleotides align to TRBD1. CDR1 is LGHDT and CDR2 is YNNKEL in the germline V gene (reference sequence). Unmatched junction bases numbered 4, after V lost 2 bases and J lost 2 bases. The CDR3 runs to 16 residues.

The J gene is TRBJ1-2, the V gene TRBV29-1; D remains unclear. Trimming shortened V by 6 bases and J by 5 bases, and 13 bases separated the two germline ends. CDR1 is SQVTM, CDR2 ANQGSEA, per germline. This CDR3 region has 12 residues. CDR3 nucleotides: TGCAGCGTCCGTAGCCTCTTATATGGCTACACCTTC. Its protein product is CSVRSLLYGYTF.

The chain couples TRBV16 to TRBJ1-1, with TRBD1 as a possible D gene (5 bases). This CDR3 contains 15 residues. Trimming took off 1 base at V and 0 bases at J, with 9 bases between the two ends. Germline V gene sequence: CDR1 KGHSY, CDR2 FQNENV. CDR3 loop: CASSQWGTLNTEAFF. The CDR3 DNA sequence: TGTGCCAGCAGCCAATGGGGCACACTGAACACTGAAGCTTTCTTT.